This T cell receptor beta chain came from a study of T-cell memory formation after mild COVID-19. The overall study: There were largely donor-specific TCR clusters.

Trimming removed 5 bases from V and 4 bases from J; junction bases left unmatched: 6. CDR1 is MNHEY and CDR2 is SMNVEV in the germline V gene (reference sequence). The CDR3 has 15 amino acids. This clonotype has just a few counts. Antigen specificity is unknown. With constant-segment primers, 5'RACE yielded cDNA libraries of TCR alpha and TCR beta that carried sample barcodes and UMIs. TCRdb ran MiXCR on the 5' RACE reads and lists one entry per CDR3 protein. The table records approximately 500,000 distinct CDR3 sequences, about 23% of them present only once. Overall study results and limits: The main location of contracting CD4+ clones was CM and EM, and that of contracting CD8+ clones was EMRA. Memory cells collected pre-infection included some clones that later responded, suggesting cross-reactive memory joined.

V gene TRBV27 combines with J gene TRBJ2-7; 12 nucleotides agree with TRBD1. The sequence came from an adult woman who had mild COVID-19 (a few samples of this study predate the infection). Cell type and time point are not known. Sequencing used PBMCs or a T cell subset sorted from them (not recorded which). CDR3 in amino acids: CASSKGTGGWYEQYF. CDR3 in DNA: TGTGCCAGCAGTAAAGGGACAGGGGGCTGGTACGAGCAGTACTTC.